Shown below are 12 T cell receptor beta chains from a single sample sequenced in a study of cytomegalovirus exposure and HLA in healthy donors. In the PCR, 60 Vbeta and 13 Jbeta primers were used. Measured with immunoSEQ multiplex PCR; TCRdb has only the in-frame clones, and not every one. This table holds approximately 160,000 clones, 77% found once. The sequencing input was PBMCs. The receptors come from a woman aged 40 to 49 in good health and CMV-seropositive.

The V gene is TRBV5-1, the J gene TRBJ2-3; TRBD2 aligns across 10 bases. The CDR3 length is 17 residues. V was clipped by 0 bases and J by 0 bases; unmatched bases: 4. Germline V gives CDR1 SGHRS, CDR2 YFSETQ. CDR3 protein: CASSLELAGYSTDTQYF. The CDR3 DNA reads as TGCGCCAGCAGCTTGGAACTAGCGGGATATAGCACAGATACGCAGTATTTT.

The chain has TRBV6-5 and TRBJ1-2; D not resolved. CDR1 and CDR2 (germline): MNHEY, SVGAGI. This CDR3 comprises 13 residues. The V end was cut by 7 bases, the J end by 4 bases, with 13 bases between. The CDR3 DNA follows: TGTGCCAGCACTACCCCGGGAGGCTATGGCTACACCTTC. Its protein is CASTTPGGYGYTF.

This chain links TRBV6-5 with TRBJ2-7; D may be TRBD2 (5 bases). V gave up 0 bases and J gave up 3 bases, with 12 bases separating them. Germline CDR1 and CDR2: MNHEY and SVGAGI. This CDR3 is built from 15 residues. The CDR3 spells CASSYSRAAGYEQYF. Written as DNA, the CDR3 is TGTGCCAGCAGTTACTCGAGGGCGGCAGGCTACGAGCAGTACTTC.

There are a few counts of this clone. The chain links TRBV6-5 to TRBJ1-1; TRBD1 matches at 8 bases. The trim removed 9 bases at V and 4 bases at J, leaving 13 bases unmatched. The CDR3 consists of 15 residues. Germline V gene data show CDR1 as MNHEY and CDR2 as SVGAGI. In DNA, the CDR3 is TGTGCCAGTGGGGCAGGGGGCGGAGGATTCACTGAAGCTTTCTTT. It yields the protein CASGAGGGGFTEAFF.

This CDR3 reads CASSSPTGQGTTPLHF. The CDR3 bases are TGTGCCAGCAGCTCCCCTACGGGACAGGGGACGACACCCCTCCACTTT. This chain uses TRBV7-2 with TRBJ1-6; 10 nucleotides match TRBD1. CDR1 is SGHTA and CDR2 is FQGNSA in the germline V gene. CDR3 length equals 16 residues. The ends lost 4 bases at V and 11 bases at J; junction bases unmatched: 11.

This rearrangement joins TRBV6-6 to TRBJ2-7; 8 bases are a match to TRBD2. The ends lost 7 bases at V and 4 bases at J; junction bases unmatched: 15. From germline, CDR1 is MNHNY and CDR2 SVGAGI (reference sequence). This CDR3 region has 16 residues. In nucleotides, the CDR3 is TGTGCCAGCACCGACGGGGGGGGAGCTAAGGCATACGAGCAGTACTTC. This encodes CASTDGGGAKAYEQYF.

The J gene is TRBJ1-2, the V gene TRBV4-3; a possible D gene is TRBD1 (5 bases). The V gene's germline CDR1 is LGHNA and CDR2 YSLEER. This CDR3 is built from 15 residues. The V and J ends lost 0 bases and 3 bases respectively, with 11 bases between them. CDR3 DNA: TGCGCCAGCAGCCAAGATCGGGGGAGGCACTATGGCTACACCTTC. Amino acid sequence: CASSQDRGRHYGYTF.

The DNA for the CDR3 is TGTGCCAGTAGTCCCGGACTAGCGGGGGTCCAAGAGACCCAGTACTTC. Amino acid sequence: CASSPGLAGVQETQYF. The chain has TRBV19 and TRBJ2-5; 13 nucleotides match TRBD2. This CDR3 contains 16 residues. The V gene's germline CDR1 is LNHDA and CDR2 SQIVND (reference sequence). After removal of 5 bases from V and 1 base from J, the junction contained 4 bases not matched to a gene. The full variable domain, its missing parts supplied by reference TRBV19 and TRBJ2-5, is DGGITQSPKYLFRKEGQNVTLSCEQNLNHDAMYWYRQDPGQGLRLIYYSQIVNDFQKGDIAEGYSVSREKKESFPLTVTSAQKNPTAFYLCASSPGLAGVQETQYFGPGTRLLVL.

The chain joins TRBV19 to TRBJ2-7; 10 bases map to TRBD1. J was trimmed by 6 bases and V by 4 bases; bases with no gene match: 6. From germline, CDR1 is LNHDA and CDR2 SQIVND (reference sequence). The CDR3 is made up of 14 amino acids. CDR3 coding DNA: TGTGCCAGTAGTACCTCCGGGACAGGGGTCGAGCAGTACTTC. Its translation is CASSTSGTGVEQYF.

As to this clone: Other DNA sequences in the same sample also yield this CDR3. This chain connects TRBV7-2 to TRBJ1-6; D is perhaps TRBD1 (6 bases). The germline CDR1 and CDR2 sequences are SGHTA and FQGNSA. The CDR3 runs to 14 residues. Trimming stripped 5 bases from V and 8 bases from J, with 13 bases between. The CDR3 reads CASSPGTGYSPLHF. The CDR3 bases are TGTGCCAGCAGCCCGGGTACAGGGTATTCACCCCTCCACTTT.

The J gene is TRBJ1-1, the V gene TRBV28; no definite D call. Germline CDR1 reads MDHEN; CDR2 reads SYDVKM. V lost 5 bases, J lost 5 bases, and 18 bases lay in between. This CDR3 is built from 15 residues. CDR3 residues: CASSPALLRGTEAFF. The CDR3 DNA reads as TGTGCCAGCAGTCCGGCCCTCCTACGGGGAACTGAAGCTTTCTTT.

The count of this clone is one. CDR3 protein: CASSQDRAKETQYF. In nucleotides, the CDR3 is TGTGCCAGCAGCCAGGACAGGGCTAAAGAGACCCAGTACTTC. This chain joins TRBV4-2 and TRBJ2-5, with 8 nucleotides matching TRBD1. CDR1 LGHNA and CDR2 YNFKEQ come from the germline V gene. Germline trimming cut 3 bases from V and 3 bases from J; bases unmatched to any gene: 3. CDR3 length: 14 residues.